This T cell receptor beta chain was found in a study of vaccination effects on CD4 cells after COVID-19. General study results and limits: Cross-reaction with common cold coronaviruses was seen in only 1 of 255 vaccine-induced clones from healthy vaccinees. Recruitment yielded few convalescent patients, and the study had no early post-infection timepoints. Vaccine- and infection-induced clones showed marked clonal contraction late following vaccination.

For this clone: Its specificity is not known.

The V and J ends lost 6 bases and 1 base respectively, with 13 bases between them. CDR1 and CDR2 (germline): SGHRS, YFSETQ. This CDR3 comprises 15 residues. Repertoires were generated with immunoSEQ multiplex PCR, while TCRdb's copy carries only in-frame clones and drops some. The sample consists of tens of thousands of clones, approximately 70% of them appearing once. With the ViraFEST assay, the study expanded antigen-specific CD4+ T cells using viral peptide pools, then sequenced them. Culturing for around eleven days preceded CD4+ T cell isolation. Nobody among the vaccine recipients had prior SARS-CoV-2 infection (nucleocapsid antibodies were negative). In the cultures, half the medium was exchanged for IL-2 medium on days 3 and 7.

V is TRBV5-1 and J is TRBJ2-2; D may match TRBD1 or TRBD2 (6 bases each). Sequenced here: CD4+ T cells from PBMCs cultured with HCoV-OC43 spike peptides, sampled before COVID-19 vaccination. Subset here: HCoV-OC43 spike overlapping peptide pool stimulation. This receptor was obtained from a human donor who received a COVID-19 vaccine. The CDR3 sequence is CASIEGGQNTGELFF. In DNA, the CDR3 is TGCGCCAGCATCGAGGGGGGACAGAACACCGGGGAGCTGTTTTTT.